Listed here is a single TCR beta chain. This clone was detected only a few times. Its antigen specificity is not known. Qualities for individual bases were not recorded, and no much larger clone is one base off. In total, roughly 670 healthy bone marrow donors made up the cohort. All cohort members were sampled while nominally healthy, although unrecorded immune exposures were likely present. The donor was CMV seronegative and belonged to the group of approximately 320 seronegative cohort members. A peripheral blood sample was provided by each donor, and peripheral blood mononuclear cells were used for TCR beta sequencing. Genomic DNA extraction from the blood cell samples was performed with the Qiagen DNeasy Blood Extraction Kit. In the germline V gene (reference sequence), CDR1 corresponds to SGHNT and CDR2 to YYREEE. The CDR3 numbers 15 residues from cysteine through phenylalanine. The entry retains the CDR3 DNA only, 45 bases that are in frame from base 1. After removal of 1 base from V and 3 bases from J, the junction retains 5 bases not matched to a gene.

This entry belongs to a study of cytomegalovirus exposure and HLA in healthy donors (dated by TCRdb to about 2017). The study in broad terms: An earlier analysis of a few hundred of the donors reported 276 Gb of sequence data and 117 million unique TCR beta sequences obtained from about 179 million T cells. An early release covering roughly 640 HLA-typed donors comprised 300 to 350 gigabases of sequencing data and approximately 85 million unique TCR sequences. Among the approximately 420 genotyped donors, about 83% belonged to the genetic ancestry cluster associated with self-reported Caucasian donors. The study was designed to test whether signatures of past pathogen exposure could be identified by cataloging public T cell receptors. Using immunosequencing, the study profiled T cell repertoires from about 650 subjects and related those repertoires to cytomegalovirus serostatus. Besides the first cohort of 550 to 750 subjects, a separate validation cohort made up of 120 different subjects was used. High-throughput TCR immunosequencing, statistical association of individual TCRs with disease status, and machine learning were combined to predict cytomegalovirus infection status. In a later analysis, previously published TCR beta repertoires from 666 donors were re-analyzed and high-resolution HLA genotyping was added so that TCR occurrence patterns could be studied. In the later analysis, no new phenotypic data were used to find candidate immune exposures; instead, reliance was placed on TCR beta sequences and their occurrence across donors. In an earlier analysis of over 550 of the donors, high-throughput TCR beta sequencing was used to judge whether each TCR beta V gene segment behaved as functional or pseudogenic. Donor age, sex, ethnicity and CMV serostatus were compiled together with the repertoire data. In a later genetic analysis, genome-wide SNP genotypes for 398 of the 666 donors were used, and that subset was treated as a discovery cohort. All discovery cohort repertoires had been generated on a single sequencing platform. Class I and class II HLA loci were covered by the typing at four-digit resolution. Typing coverage differed by locus: A, B, C, DRB1 and DQB1 were typed in about 620-630 donors, DQA1 in about 500, DPA1 in around 600, and DPB1 in roughly 450. About five DR-DQ haplotypes were handled as single units for association and clustering, since linkage in the cohort was strong. Among roughly 370 genotyped donors of the cohort, an average of approximately 240,000 unique TCR beta nucleotide sequences were sequenced per donor, roughly 20% of them non-productive. General findings and caveats noted by the study authors: The 87-base-pair reads could not distinguish some IMGT-functional V segments, including TRBV6-2 and TRBV6-3, so those segments were excluded. The presence/absence analyses assumed that sequencing depth was roughly uniform across donors, and that assumption may not be true. The study gave a list of under 200 TCR beta chains associated with cytomegalovirus. In an earlier analysis of around 500 of the donors, most TCR beta V segments appeared in productive rearrangements about 87% or about 30% of the time, broadly matching IMGT annotations. Because HLA typing was missing for some donors at each locus, association tests included only the typed subset. A later analysis found that HLA-associated TCR beta chains were more clonally expanded and had lower generation probabilities than equally common non-associated chains. The authors suggested that the approach could potentially be generalized to other disease states and immunological phenotypes. A group of highly shared sequence variants was considered likely to be a technical artifact of the sequencing pipeline. V-gene and J-gene trimming of TCR beta chains was associated with a missense DCLRE1C variant in a later genetic analysis, and the association was replicated in an independent cohort. In a later analysis, the rate of TCR association differed among HLA loci, with DRB1 alleles having the most associated TCRs and HLA-C alleles having the fewest. Most TCR sequences were observed very rarely across donors, whereas some public TCRs were present in many individuals. According to a later analysis, most CMV-associated TCR beta chains appeared to be HLA-restricted, and the HLA associations seemed to be driven largely by CMV exposure. Only TCR beta chains were sequenced in this cohort, and the absence of alpha or paired-chain data limited detectable features. At a false discovery rate of 0.05, a later analysis linked approximately 18,000 TCR beta sequences to specific HLA alleles. According to a later genetic analysis, donors in an Asian-associated ancestry cluster had fewer N-insertions in productive TCRs than the approximately 650-donor mean. A few of the identified cytomegalovirus-associated TCR beta chains were confirmed in vitro to be specific for cytomegalovirus antigens. When HLA alleles, especially DR and DQ, strongly co-occurred, attributing TCR associations to individual alleles was difficult. A further reported finding was that TCR beta sequences accurately predicted the HLA-A and HLA-B alleles for most subjects in the first cohort. Because counts were too low, about 15 rarely observed V segments, including chromosome 9 orphons, were left out of the earlier analysis of some 600 of the donors. The only immune exposure information available for the cohort was CMV serostatus. Correlated functional status among segregating V segments might reflect linkage disequilibrium, but an unknown experimental factor could not be ruled out. A later analysis reported that several top co-occurrence clusters appeared linked to parvovirus B19, influenza, CMV and Epstein-Barr virus. In both the original and validation cohorts, the classifier was reported to diagnose cytomegalovirus status with high specificity and sensitivity.

Library preparation was by the immunoSEQ multiplex PCR assay. The multiplex PCR relied on a mix of 60 forward primers for TCR Vbeta segments and 13 reverse primers for TCR Jbeta segments. A multiplex PCR assay on genomic DNA amplified the CDR3 region of rearranged TCR beta genes. The Illumina HiSeq System was used to sequence the amplified TCR beta libraries as 87-base-pair reads. In the original analysis: A later analysis counted some 80 million unique TCR beta chains across the approximately 700 repertoires, and roughly 11 million of these chains were shared by at least two donors. A nearest-neighbor algorithm error-corrected the raw reads and collapsed the reads into unique sequences, merging closely related sequences to remove PCR and sequencing errors. Alignment of CDR3 sequences to IMGT reference sequences was used to assign V, D and J gene segments. Each retained sequence needed at least a six-nucleotide match to both a V gene segment and a J gene segment. Rearrangements were classified as productive when the CDR3 lacked stop codons and remained in frame with V and J, and all other rearrangements were classified as non-productive. CDR3 was defined by IMGT convention, running from the second conserved V-encoded cysteine to the conserved J-encoded phenylalanine. The earlier analysis of a few hundred of the donors excluded any sequence lacking an unambiguous match to a single V gene segment. In an earlier analysis of several hundred of the donors, V segments were called functional above 56.7% productive rearrangements and were called segregating when the between-donor standard deviation exceeded 5%. A statistical classification framework was built for diagnosing cytomegalovirus status from the catalog of TCR beta chain sequences. A later analysis assigned V and J genes by comparing TCR nucleotide sequences with IMGT/GENE-DB human TR gene sequences. In a later analysis, CDR3 sequences and most-parsimonious VDJ recombination scenarios were assigned using the TCRdist pipeline. In a later analysis, each TCR beta chain was defined by its CDR3 amino acid sequence together with its V-gene family, and reads lacking a unique V-gene family were excluded. To address suspected cross-contamination and a sequencing artifact, a later analysis removed under 600 highly shared, low-generation-probability nucleotide sequences. In a later analysis, a clonal expansion index was calculated for each public chain from normalized within-repertoire ranks of inferred template counts. Generation probabilities in a later analysis came from a VDJ recombination model fitted to out-of-frame rearrangements, and those results were checked against IGoR. A later analysis scored TCR-TCR, TCR-HLA and TCR-CMV co-occurrence with hypergeometric tests, applying a repertoire-size bias correction to TCR pairs. In a later analysis, false discovery rates were estimated by permuting HLA or CMV assignments 20 times. A later analysis grouped co-occurring TCRs with DBSCAN, adding TCRdist sequence similarity when clustering within HLA-allele-positive subsets. Repertoires with fewer than 30,000 or more than 120,000 public chains were left out of co-occurrence clustering, as were several repertoires with anomalous nucleotide sharing. TCRdb's version of the immuneACCESS table is confined to in-frame rearrangements and falls short of the full clone set. An unresolved V gene accounts for under half of the shortfall where checked; the remainder is of unknown origin. The V and J calls and clone size come from that table; D and trimming were worked out from the DNA. For this sample the table gives some 120,000 clones, of which roughly 80% were detected only once. About 1.3% of the sample goes to the ten largest clones.

The sample was PBMCs. This chain joins TRBV5-4 to TRBJ1-2; the junction holds 8 bases that match TRBD1. The receptor was isolated from a man aged 45-65 years in good health and CMV-seronegative. The sequenced DNA is TGTGCCAGCAGCTTGACAGGGGGTGTTGACTATGGCTACACCTTC. It codes for CASSLTGGVDYGYTF.